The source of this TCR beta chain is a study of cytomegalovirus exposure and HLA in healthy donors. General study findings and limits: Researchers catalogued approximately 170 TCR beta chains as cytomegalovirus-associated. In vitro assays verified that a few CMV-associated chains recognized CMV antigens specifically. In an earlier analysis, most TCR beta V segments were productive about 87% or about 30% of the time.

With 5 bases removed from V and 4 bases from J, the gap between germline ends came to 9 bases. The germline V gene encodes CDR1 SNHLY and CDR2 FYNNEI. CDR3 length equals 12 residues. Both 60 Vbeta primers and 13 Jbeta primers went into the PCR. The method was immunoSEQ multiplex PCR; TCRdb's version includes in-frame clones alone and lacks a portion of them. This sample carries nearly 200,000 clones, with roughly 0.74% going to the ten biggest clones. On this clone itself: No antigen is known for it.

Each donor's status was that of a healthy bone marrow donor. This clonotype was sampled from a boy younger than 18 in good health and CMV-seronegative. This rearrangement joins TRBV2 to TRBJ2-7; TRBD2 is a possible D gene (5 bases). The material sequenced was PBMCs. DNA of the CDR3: TGTGCCAGCAGTTCGGACTTTTACGAGCAGTACTTC. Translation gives CASSSDFYEQYF.